The T cell receptor beta chain under discussion was sequenced for a study of tumor-infiltrating lymphocytes in primary liver carcinoma. Looking at the study overall: Each of the samples returned roughly 3.65 to 7.5 million productive TCRbeta reads (a yield similar across tissue types).

A primer matching the constant region was used to make TCR beta cDNA from approximately 0.45 ug of total RNA. It was through three nested multiplex PCR rounds of slightly modified ARM-PCR that TCR beta libraries arose. TRBV1-TRBV30 forward and Cbeta reverse primers drove the first two roughly 11-cycle rounds. Each CDR3 protein gets one entry after TCRdb re-called the multiplex PCR reads with MiXCR. The top ten hold 72% of the sample, which has about 180,000 distinct CDR3 sequences, less than 65% seen once. There are 15 residues in the CDR3. Per the germline V gene, CDR1 is SGHKS and CDR2 is YYEKEE (reference sequence). Comment on this clonotype: Its antigen remains unidentified. Germline is not matched at one junction end, which may reflect a read error.

Study outcomes and limitations: Pairs comparing tumor with adjacent tissue or blood overlapped less than pairs drawn from tumor regions. A significantly higher top-250-clone fraction was recorded for tumors than for blood (p = 0.039).

Germline DNA was also extracted, and blood RNA was taken from unsorted whole blood. The receptor's source is a man between 35 and 55 years old with primary liver carcinoma and hepatitis B virus infection. The source material was peripheral blood. V is TRBV5-5 and J is TRBJ1-5, with D perhaps TRBD1 (6 bases). CDR3 nucleotides: TGTGCCAGCAGCTACCGAGGGGGATATAATCAGCCCCGGCATTTT. Its translation is CASSYRGGYNQPRHF.